This T cell receptor beta chain was captured by sequencing in a study of cytomegalovirus exposure and HLA in healthy donors. Study details: Across some 400 genotyped donors, 81% landed in the Caucasian-associated ancestry cluster.

PCR used 60 Vbeta primers and 13 Jbeta primers. Sequencing used immunoSEQ multiplex PCR; TCRdb keeps in-frame clones, though not all of them. Counted here are over 150,000 clones, about 75% occurring once; the ten biggest clones make up over 4%. Trimming shortened V by 8 bases and J by 3 bases, and 10 bases separated the two germline ends. The CDR3 runs 13 residues. The germline V gene encodes CDR1 LNHNV and CDR2 YYDKDF (reference sequence). Study-level findings and limits: The authors later found TCR association rates varying by HLA locus, with DRB1 most and HLA-C fewest. CMV serostatus was the only recorded immune exposure for donors.

For this clone: Its antigen is undetermined.

Input material: PBMCs. The TCR was taken from a male donor in good health and CMV-seronegative. This sequence joins TRBV15 and TRBJ2-2; possible D gene TRBD1, 5 bases. CDR3 region: CATRHRYTGELFF. CDR3 DNA sequence: TGTGCCACCCGTCACAGGTACACCGGGGAGCTGTTTTTT.